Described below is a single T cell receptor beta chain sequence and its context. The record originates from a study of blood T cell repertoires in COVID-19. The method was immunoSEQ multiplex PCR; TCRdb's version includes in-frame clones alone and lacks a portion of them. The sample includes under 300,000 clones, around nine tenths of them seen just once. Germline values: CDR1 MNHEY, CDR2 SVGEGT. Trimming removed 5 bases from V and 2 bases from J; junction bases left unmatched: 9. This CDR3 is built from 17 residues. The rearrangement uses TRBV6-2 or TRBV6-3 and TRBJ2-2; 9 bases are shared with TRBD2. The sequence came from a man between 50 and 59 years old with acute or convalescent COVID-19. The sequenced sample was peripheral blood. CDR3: CASSPLQRGDNTGELFF. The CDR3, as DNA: TGTGCCAGCAGTCCCCTTCAGCGGGGGGACAACACCGGGGAGCTGTTTTTT.